This T cell receptor beta chain is drawn from a study of beta chain features in type 1 diabetes. Whole-study findings and limits: In type 1 diabetes patients, VDJ junctions had fewer insertions; deletions at these junctions were more frequent. For patients and controls alike, PCR might favor shorter templates to the same degree.

To note about this clone: Its antigen remains unknown.

V was trimmed by 6 bases and J by 0 bases, leaving 20 bases between them. There are 17 residues in the CDR3. Looked up from germline, CDR1 is LNHDA and CDR2 is SQIVND (reference sequence). Sorting that relied on CD45RO/CCR7/CD25/CD127/CD95/CD27 yielded CD4+ naive, central memory, regulatory and stem cell-like memory cells. The isolated RNA, all of it, was reverse transcribed, so expressed TCRB transcripts were what got sequenced. Reads from naive, central memory and regulatory T cell samples averaged about 3.8 million. Libraries were prepared by immunoSEQ multiplex PCR; TCRdb keeps only in-frame clonotypes and omits some of them. The data hold some 270,000 clones, with roughly 15% observed a single time.

The chain is built from TRBV19 and TRBJ1-1, with D uncertain. Material for sequencing was naive CD4+ T cells from blood. The clonotype originates from a woman aged 40 to 50 in good health. Written as DNA, the CDR3 is TGTGCCAGTAGACTGCTAGCCCCTTTCTCCATGAACACTGAAGCTTTCTTT. Amino acids: CASRLLAPFSMNTEAFF.